This TCR beta chain appears in the sequencing data of a study of T-cell memory formation after mild COVID-19. The germline CDR1 and CDR2 sequences are DFQATT and SNEGSKA (reference sequence). Trimming removed 3 bases at V and 1 base at J, with 11 bases between. The CDR3 covers 14 residues. Employing constant-segment primers, 5'RACE generated TCR alpha and TCR beta cDNA libraries bearing sample barcodes and UMIs. Using its own MiXCR run on the 5' RACE reads, TCRdb lists one record per CDR3 protein. The profile shows about 6,100 distinct CDR3 sequences, around 20% of them singletons. The TCR comes from an adult woman who had mild COVID-19 (a few samples of this study predate the infection). Cell type and time point are not known. The sample comprised PBMCs or a T cell subset sorted from them (not recorded which). V and J are TRBV20-1 and TRBJ2-3; D is uncertain. CDR3 in amino acids: CSASWGRGTDTQYF. The CDR3 DNA reads TGCAGTGCTAGCTGGGGTCGGGGCACAGATACGCAGTATTTT.